The 10 T cell receptor beta chains below were found in one sample sequenced in a study of shared clonotypes between healthy human individuals. Measured with immunoSEQ multiplex PCR; TCRdb has only the in-frame clones, and not every one. The sample lists over a million clones, roughly 95% occurring once. The material sequenced was naive CD4+ T cells sorted from blood. Indicated subset: CD45RA+ positively selected. These receptors were taken from a man aged 25-40 years in good health.

The chain combines TRBV6-1 with TRBJ1-2, with 7 bases aligning to TRBD1. J gave up 0 bases and V 4 bases, and 11 bases lay outside the gene matches. CDR1 is MNHNS and CDR2 is SASEGT in the germline V gene. The CDR3 consists of 17 residues. The CDR3 loop is CASSVPGQRAANYGYTF. The CDR3 bases are TGTGCCAGCAGTGTACCGGGACAGCGTGCCGCTAACTATGGCTACACCTTC.

The V and J genes are TRBV29-1 and TRBJ2-2, with D perhaps matching TRBD1 (6 bases). The CDR3 totals 12 residues. Trimming removed 4 bases from V and 4 bases from J, with 7 bases in between. The germline gives CDR1 SQVTM, CDR2 ANQGSEA. CDR3 sequence: CSVGGPTGELFF. CDR3 bases: TGCAGCGTTGGGGGGCCCACCGGGGAGCTGTTTTTT.

V usage is TRBV7-9 and J usage is TRBJ2-1; D is unresolved. This CDR3 is built from 14 residues. Trimming cost V 3 bases and J 0 bases, with 6 bases left between them. The germline V gene has CDR1 SEHNR and CDR2 FQNEAQ (reference sequence). The CDR3 protein is CASSFLVSYNEQFF. The CDR3 DNA reads TGTGCCAGCAGCTTCCTAGTCTCCTACAATGAGCAGTTCTTC. Filled out from reference TRBV7-9 and TRBJ2-1, the complete variable domain reads DTGVSQNPRHKITKRGQNVTFRCDPISEHNRLYWYRQTLGQGPEFLTYFQNEAQLEKSRLLSDRFSAERPKGSFSTLEIQRTEQGDSAMYLCASSFLVSYNEQFFGPGTRLTVL.

The chain uses TRBV14 and TRBJ1-5; the match to TRBD1 covers 8 bases. There are 17 residues in the CDR3. The trim removed 2 bases at V and 3 bases at J, leaving 9 bases unmatched. The V gene's germline CDR1 is SGHDN and CDR2 FVKESK. The CDR3 sequence: CASSQSHGQGDNQPQHF. The CDR3 DNA reads as TGTGCCAGCAGCCAAAGCCACGGACAGGGCGACAATCAGCCCCAGCATTTT.

The chain combines TRBV27 with TRBJ2-7, with TRBD2 identical over 7 bases. Germline trimming cut 7 bases from V and 7 bases from J; bases unmatched to any gene: 13. CDR1 and CDR2 (germline): MNHEY, SMNVEV (reference sequence). CDR3 size: 14 residues. CDR3 loop: CASKRSGEGREQYF. Written as DNA, the CDR3 is TGTGCCAGCAAAAGGAGTGGGGAGGGAAGGGAGCAGTACTTC.

The chain joins TRBV11-2 to TRBJ1-3; maybe TRBD1 (5 bases). Germline V gives CDR1 SGHAT, CDR2 FQNNGV. This CDR3 region has 15 residues. With 2 bases removed from V and 3 bases from J, the gap between germline ends came to 11 bases. The CDR3 sequence: CASSLQGLLGNTIYF. As DNA, the CDR3 is TGTGCCAGCAGCTTACAGGGACTCCTTGGAAACACCATATATTTT.

The chain joins TRBV6-1 to TRBJ2-2, with TRBD1 as a possible D gene (5 bases). CDR1 MNHNS and CDR2 SASEGT come from the germline V gene. With 10 bases removed from V and 1 base from J, the gap between germline ends came to 16 bases. This CDR3 has 15 residues. CDR3 sequence reads: CATPRTGQNTGELFF. In nucleotides, the CDR3 is TGTGCCACCCCAAGAACAGGCCAGAACACCGGGGAGCTGTTTTTT.

The CDR3 reads CASSYVYSGANVLTF. Here the CDR3 DNA reads TGTGCCAGCAGTTATGTCTACTCTGGGGCCAACGTCCTGACTTTC. The V and J genes are TRBV6-5 and TRBJ2-6; D unresolved. Germline V gene lookup returns CDR1 MNHEY and CDR2 SVGAGI. This CDR3 comprises 15 residues. Trimming took 3 bases from V and 0 from J, leaving 6 bases between them.

V gene TRBV7-6 combines with J gene TRBJ2-7; D may be TRBD1 (6 bases). Trimming stripped 1 base from V and 4 bases from J, with 14 bases between. Germline CDR1 reads SGHVS; CDR2 reads FNYEAQ. The CDR3 has 15 residues. CDR3 in DNA: TGTGCCAGCAGCTTAGGAGCAGGGGATAGGTACGAGCAGTACTTC. It codes for CASSLGAGDRYEQYF.

The V call is TRBV29-1, the J call TRBJ2-2; TRBD2 aligns across 7 bases. Germline trimming cut 6 bases from V and 6 bases from J; bases unmatched to any gene: 7. The length of the CDR3 is 13 residues. From germline, CDR1 is SQVTM and CDR2 ANQGSEA. As DNA, the CDR3 is TGCAGCGTACAACGACTAGCTCCCGGGGAGCTGTTTTTT. Translation gives CSVQRLAPGELFF.